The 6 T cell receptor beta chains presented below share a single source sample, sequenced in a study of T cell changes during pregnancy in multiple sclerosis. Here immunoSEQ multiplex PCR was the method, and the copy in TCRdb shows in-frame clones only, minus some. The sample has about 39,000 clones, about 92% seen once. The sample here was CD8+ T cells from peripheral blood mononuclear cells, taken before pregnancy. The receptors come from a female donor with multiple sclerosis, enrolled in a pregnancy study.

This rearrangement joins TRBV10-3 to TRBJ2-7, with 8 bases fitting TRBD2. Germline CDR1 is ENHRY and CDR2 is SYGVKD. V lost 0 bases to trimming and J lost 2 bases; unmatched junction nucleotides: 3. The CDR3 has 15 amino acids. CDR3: CAISESGLEPYEQYF. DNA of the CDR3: TGTGCCATCAGTGAGTCGGGACTAGAACCCTACGAGCAGTACTTC.

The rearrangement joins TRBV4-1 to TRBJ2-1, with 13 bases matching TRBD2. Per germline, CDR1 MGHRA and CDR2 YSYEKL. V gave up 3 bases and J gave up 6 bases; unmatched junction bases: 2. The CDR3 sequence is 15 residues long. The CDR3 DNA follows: TGCGCCAGCAGCCAGGGACTAGCGGGAACCAATGAGCAGTTCTTC. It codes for CASSQGLAGTNEQFF.

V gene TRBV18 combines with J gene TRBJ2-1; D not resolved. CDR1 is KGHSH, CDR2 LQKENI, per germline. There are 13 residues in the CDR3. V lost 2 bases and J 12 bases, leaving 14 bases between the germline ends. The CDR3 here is CASSPWSRIGQFF. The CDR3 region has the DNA TGTGCCAGCTCACCATGGTCGAGGATCGGGCAGTTCTTC. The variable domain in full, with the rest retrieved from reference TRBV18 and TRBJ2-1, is NAGVMQNPRHLVRRRGQEARLRCSPMKGHSHVYWYRQLPEEGLKFMVYLQKENIIDESGMPKERFSAEFPKEGPSILRIQQVVRGDSAAYFCASSPWSRIGQFFGPGTRLTVL.

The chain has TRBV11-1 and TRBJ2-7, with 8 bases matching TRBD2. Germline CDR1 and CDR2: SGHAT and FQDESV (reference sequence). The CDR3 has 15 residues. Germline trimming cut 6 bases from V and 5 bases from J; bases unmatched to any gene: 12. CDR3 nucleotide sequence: TGTGCCAGCAGGGCTTTTTCCGGGGGGGTCAACGAGCAGTACTTC. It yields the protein CASRAFSGGVNEQYF.

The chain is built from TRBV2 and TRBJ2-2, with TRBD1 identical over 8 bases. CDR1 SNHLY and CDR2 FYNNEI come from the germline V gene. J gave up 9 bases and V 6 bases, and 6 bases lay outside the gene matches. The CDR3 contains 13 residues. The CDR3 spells CASRDIRGRELFF. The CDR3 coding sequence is TGTGCCAGCAGAGACATCAGGGGGCGGGAGCTGTTTTTT.

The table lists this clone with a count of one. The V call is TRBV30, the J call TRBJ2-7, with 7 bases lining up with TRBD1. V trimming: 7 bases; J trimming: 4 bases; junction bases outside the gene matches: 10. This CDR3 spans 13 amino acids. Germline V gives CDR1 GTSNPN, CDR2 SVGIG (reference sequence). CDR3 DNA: TGTGCCTACCGGGACAGCAAGAATTACGAGCAGTACTTC. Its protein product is CAYRDSKNYEQYF.